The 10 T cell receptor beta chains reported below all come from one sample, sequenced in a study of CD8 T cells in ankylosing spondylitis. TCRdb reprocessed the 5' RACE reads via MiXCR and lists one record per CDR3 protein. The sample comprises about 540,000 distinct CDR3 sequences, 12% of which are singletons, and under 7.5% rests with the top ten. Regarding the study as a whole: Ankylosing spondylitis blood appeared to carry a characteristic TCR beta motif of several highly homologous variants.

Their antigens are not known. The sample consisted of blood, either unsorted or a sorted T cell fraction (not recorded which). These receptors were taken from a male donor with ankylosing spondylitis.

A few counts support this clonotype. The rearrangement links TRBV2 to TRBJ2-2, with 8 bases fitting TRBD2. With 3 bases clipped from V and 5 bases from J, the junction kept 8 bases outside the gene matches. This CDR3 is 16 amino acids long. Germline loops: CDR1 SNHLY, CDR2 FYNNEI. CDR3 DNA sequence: TGTGCCAGCAGTGACGTCCGGGAGGGCCTTACCGGGGAGCTGTTTTTT. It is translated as CASSDVREGLTGELFF.

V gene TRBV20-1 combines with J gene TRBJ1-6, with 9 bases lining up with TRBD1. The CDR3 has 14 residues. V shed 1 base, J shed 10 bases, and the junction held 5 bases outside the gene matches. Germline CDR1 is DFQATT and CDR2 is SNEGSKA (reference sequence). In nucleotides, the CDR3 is TGCAGTGCTAGAGTGGGACAGGGTTTATCACCCCTCCACTTT. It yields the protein CSARVGQGLSPLHF.

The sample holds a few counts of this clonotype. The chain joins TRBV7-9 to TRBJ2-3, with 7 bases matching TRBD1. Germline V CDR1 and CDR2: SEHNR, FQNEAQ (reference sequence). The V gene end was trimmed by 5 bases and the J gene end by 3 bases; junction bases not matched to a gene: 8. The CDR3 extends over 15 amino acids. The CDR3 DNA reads TGTGCCAGCAGCCCTGGGACAGTTCAAACAGATACGCAGTATTTT. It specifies CASSPGTVQTDTQYF.

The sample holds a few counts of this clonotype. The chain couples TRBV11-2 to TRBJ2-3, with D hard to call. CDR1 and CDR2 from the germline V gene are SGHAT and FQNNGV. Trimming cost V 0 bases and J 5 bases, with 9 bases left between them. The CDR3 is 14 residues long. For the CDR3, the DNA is TGTGCCAGCAGCTTAGATCTAAGCTTAGATACGCAGTATTTT. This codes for CASSLDLSLDTQYF.

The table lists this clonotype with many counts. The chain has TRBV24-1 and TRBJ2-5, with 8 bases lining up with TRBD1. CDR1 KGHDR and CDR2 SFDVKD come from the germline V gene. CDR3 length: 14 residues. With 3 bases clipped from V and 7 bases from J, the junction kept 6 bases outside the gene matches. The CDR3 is CATSDGQGRGTQYF. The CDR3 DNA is TGTGCCACCAGTGATGGACAGGGAAGAGGGACCCAGTACTTC.

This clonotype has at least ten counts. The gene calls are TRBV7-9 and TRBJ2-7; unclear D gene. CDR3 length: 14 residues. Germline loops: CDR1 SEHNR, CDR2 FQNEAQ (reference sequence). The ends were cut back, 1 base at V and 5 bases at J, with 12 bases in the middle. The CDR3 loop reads CASSLGGGGNEQYF. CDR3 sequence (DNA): TGTGCCAGCAGCTTAGGAGGTGGCGGAAACGAGCAGTACTTC.

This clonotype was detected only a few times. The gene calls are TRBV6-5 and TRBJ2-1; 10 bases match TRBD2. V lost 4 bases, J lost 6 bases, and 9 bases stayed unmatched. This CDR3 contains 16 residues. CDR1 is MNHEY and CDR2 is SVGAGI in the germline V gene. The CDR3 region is CASSFLAGESPNEQFF. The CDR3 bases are TGTGCCAGCAGTTTTCTAGCGGGAGAATCCCCCAATGAGCAGTTCTTC.

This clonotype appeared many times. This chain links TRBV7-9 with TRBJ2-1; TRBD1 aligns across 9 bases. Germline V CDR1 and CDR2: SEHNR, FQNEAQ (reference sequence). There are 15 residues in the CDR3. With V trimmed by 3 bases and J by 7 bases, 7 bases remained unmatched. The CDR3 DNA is TGTGCCAGCAGCTTGGAGGGACAGGGACGGAATGAGCAGTTCTTC. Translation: CASSLEGQGRNEQFF. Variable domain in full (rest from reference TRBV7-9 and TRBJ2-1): DTGVSQNPRHKITKRGQNVTFRCDPISEHNRLYWYRQTLGQGPEFLTYFQNEAQLEKSRLLSDRFSAERPKGSFSTLEIQRTEQGDSAMYLCASSLEGQGRNEQFFGPGTRLTVL.

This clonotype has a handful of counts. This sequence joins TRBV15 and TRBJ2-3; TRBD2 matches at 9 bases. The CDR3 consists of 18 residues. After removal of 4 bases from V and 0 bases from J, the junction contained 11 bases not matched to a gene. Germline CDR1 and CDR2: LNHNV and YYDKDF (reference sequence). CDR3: CATSMGTSPESSTDTQYF. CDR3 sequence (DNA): TGTGCCACCAGCATGGGGACTAGCCCAGAAAGTAGCACAGATACGCAGTATTTT. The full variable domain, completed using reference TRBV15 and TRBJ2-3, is DAMVIQNPRYQVTQFGKPVTLSCSQTLNHNVMYWYQQKSSQAPKLLFHYYDKDFNNEADTPDNFQSRRPNTSFCFLDIRSPGLGDTAMYLCATSMGTSPESSTDTQYFGPGTRLTVL.

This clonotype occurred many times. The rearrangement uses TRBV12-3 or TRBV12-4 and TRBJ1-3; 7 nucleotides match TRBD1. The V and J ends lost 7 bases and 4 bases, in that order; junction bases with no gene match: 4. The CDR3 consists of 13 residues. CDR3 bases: TGTGCCAGCATCCTGACAGGGGGAAACACCATATATTTT. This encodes CASILTGGNTIYF.